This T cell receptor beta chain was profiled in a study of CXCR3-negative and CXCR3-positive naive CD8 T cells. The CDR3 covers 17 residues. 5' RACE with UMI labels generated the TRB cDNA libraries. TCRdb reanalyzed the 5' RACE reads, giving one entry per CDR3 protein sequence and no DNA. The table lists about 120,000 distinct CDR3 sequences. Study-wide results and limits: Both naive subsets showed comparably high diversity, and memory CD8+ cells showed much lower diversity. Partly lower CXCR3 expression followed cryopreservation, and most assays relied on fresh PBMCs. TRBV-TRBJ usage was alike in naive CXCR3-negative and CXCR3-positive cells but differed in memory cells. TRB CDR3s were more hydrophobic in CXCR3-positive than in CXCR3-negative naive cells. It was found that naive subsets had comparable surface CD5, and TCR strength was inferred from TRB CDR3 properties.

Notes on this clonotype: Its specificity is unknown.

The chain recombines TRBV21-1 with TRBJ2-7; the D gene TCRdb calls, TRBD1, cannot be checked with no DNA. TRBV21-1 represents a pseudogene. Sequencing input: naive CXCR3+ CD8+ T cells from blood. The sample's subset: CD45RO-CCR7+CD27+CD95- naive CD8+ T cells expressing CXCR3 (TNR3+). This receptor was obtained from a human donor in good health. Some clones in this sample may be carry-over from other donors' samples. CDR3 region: CASSCFSGQGATYEQYF.